The clone carrying this TCR beta chain was found a few times. Antigen unknown. This entry belongs to a study of beta chain features in type 1 diabetes. Study-wide results and caveats: Healthy donors had naive, central memory and Treg TCRB repertoires that appeared less similar than those seen among patients. Whether TCRB rearrangement is influenced by HLA type went unresolved here. More deletions and fewer insertions at VDJ junctions were found in patients with type 1 diabetes.

Each donor gave one heparinised blood draw averaging about 110 mL. The isolated RNA, all of it, was reverse transcribed, so expressed TCRB transcripts were what got sequenced. This table comes from immunoSEQ multiplex PCR, and its TCRdb copy is limited to in-frame clones, with some not included. This sample has over 150,000 clones, with about an eighth found just once. V lost 6 bases and J 2 bases, leaving 14 bases between the germline ends. The germline V gene has CDR1 LNHDA and CDR2 SQIVND (reference sequence). The CDR3 is 14 amino acids. This chain connects TRBV19 to TRBJ2-7; D unresolved. This receptor was taken from a woman between 18 and 29 years old in good health. Sequencing input: central memory CD4+ T cells from blood. The CDR3 DNA follows: TGTGCCAGTAGCAAATCTACAGTACCCTACGAGCAGTACTTC. This encodes CASSKSTVPYEQYF.